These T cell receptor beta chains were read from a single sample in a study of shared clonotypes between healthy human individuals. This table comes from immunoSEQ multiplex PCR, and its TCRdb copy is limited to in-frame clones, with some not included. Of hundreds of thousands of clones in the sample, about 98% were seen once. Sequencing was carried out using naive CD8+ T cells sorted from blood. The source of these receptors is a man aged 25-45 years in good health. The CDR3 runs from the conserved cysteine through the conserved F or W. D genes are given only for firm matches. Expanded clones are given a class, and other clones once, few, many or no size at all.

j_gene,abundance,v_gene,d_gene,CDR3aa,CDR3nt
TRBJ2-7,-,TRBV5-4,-,CASSSQLGGRFDF,TGTGCCAGCAGCTCCCAGCTAGGAGGGAGATTTGACTTC
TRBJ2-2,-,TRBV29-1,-,CSGSDSNTGELFF,TGCAGCGGATCGGACAGTAACACCGGGGAGCTGTTTTTT
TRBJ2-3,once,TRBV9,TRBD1,CASSAPGQVFSDTQYF,TGTGCCAGCAGCGCCCCCGGACAGGTCTTTTCAGATACGCAGTATTTT
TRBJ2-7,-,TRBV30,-,CAAHLIRGDEQYF,TGTGCCGCCCACTTAATCCGCGGGGACGAGCAGTACTTC
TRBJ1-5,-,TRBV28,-,CASSLDRQPQHF,TGTGCCAGCAGTTTAGATCGACAGCCCCAGCATTTT
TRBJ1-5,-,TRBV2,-,CASSEAQSTGNQPQHF,TGTGCCAGCAGTGAAGCGCAGAGTACCGGCAATCAGCCCCAGCATTTT
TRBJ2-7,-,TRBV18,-,CASSPSQAYEQYF,TGTGCCAGCTCACCGAGCCAGGCCTACGAGCAGTACTTC
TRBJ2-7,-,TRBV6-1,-,CASSEGLVMESSYEQYF,TGTGCCAGCAGTGAAGGTCTCGTCATGGAATCGTCCTACGAGCAGTACTTC
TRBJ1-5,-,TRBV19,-,CASSIAGLGQPQHF,TGTGCCAGTAGTATTGCTGGGCTGGGTCAGCCCCAGCATTTT
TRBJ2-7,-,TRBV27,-,CASSWTALREQYF,TGTGCCAGCAGTTGGACAGCCCTTCGGGAGCAGTACTTC